This TCR beta chain was captured by sequencing in a study of T cell repertoires in cytomegalovirus infection. This clonotype was detected a few times. TCRdb ran MiXCR on the reads and lists one entry per CDR3 protein. The sample lists nearly 450,000 distinct CDR3 sequences; under 40% were seen once. V gave up 5 bases and J gave up 0 bases, with 17 bases separating them. The CDR3 runs to 17 residues. The sequencing input was PBMCs. This TCR came from a human donor in good health (CMV status not recorded). Some clones in this sample may be carry-over from other donors' samples. V and J are TRBV12-3 or TRBV12-4 and TRBJ1-3; D is unclear. The CDR3 sequence is CASSNPGGGGSGNTIYF. For the CDR3, the DNA is TGTGCCAGCAGTAACCCGGGTGGCGGAGGCTCTGGAAACACCATATATTTT.